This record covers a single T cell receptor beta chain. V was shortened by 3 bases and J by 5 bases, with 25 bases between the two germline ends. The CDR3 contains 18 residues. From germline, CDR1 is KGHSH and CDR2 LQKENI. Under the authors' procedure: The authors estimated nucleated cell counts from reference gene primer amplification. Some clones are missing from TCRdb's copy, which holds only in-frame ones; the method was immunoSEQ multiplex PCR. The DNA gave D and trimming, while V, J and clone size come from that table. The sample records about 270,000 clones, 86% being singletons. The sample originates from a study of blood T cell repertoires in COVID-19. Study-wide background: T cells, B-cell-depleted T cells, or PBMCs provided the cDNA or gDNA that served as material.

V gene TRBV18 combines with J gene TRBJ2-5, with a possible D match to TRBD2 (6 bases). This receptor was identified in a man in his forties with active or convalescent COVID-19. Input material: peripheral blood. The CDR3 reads CASSPRGNRGARLETQYF. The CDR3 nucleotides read TGTGCCAGCTCACCGCGGGGAAATCGGGGTGCCCGCTTGGAGACCCAGTACTTC.